The rows below give T cell receptor beta chains drawn from one sample of a study of blood T cell repertoires in COVID-19. Measured with immunoSEQ multiplex PCR; TCRdb has only the in-frame clones, and not every one. The table has more than 100,000 clones, 80% to 90% seen once. The sample taken for sequencing was peripheral blood. These receptors all stem from a woman aged 60-70 years with acute or convalescent COVID-19. CDR3s include the opening cysteine and the closing phenylalanine or tryptophan. The order of the fields is J gene, V gene, D gene, CDR3 length, CDR3 protein. The D gene is left open where the match is weak.

J: TRBJ1-5
V: TRBV19
D: NA
length: 15
CDR3: CASSLTPRLHQPQHF

J: TRBJ2-7
V: TRBV19
D: NA
length: 14
CDR3: CASRERGNSYEQYF

J: TRBJ2-1
V: TRBV4-1
D: TRBD2
length: 16
CDR3: CASSQSLAEAHNEQFF

J: TRBJ1-1
V: TRBV24-1
D: NA
length: 13
CDR3: CATSDSENTEAFF

J: TRBJ2-3
V: TRBV11-3
D: TRBD1
length: 17
CDR3: CASSLYFPGQGTDTQYF

J: TRBJ1-6
V: TRBV6-5
D: TRBD1
length: 13
CDR3: CASRPPDRSGLHF

J: TRBJ2-2
V: TRBV3-1/TRBV3-2
D: TRBD1
length: 14
CDR3: CASSRDRANGELFF

J: TRBJ1-2
V: TRBV28
D: NA
length: 12
CDR3: CASSFYLSGYTF

J: TRBJ1-5
V: TRBV28
D: NA
length: 13
CDR3: CASAGLLNQPQHF

J: TRBJ1-3
V: TRBV21-1
D: NA
length: 15
CDR3: CASSKGNRAGNTIYF

J: TRBJ1-1
V: TRBV10-3
D: TRBD1
length: 15
CDR3: CAITSGTGGDTEAFF

J: TRBJ1-6
V: TRBV14
D: NA
length: 15
CDR3: CASSQVGRGDSPLHF

J: TRBJ1-5
V: TRBV5-1
D: NA
length: 14
CDR3: CASSTGQSNQPQHF

J: TRBJ2-1
V: TRBV28
D: NA
length: 15
CDR3: CASSSSGGAINEQFF

J: TRBJ2-5
V: TRBV5-6
D: NA
length: 13
CDR3: CASRWGGQETQYF

J: TRBJ1-4
V: TRBV7-8
D: TRBD1
length: 17
CDR3: CASSLLTGAATNEKLFF

J: TRBJ1-6
V: TRBV19
D: NA
length: 14
CDR3: CASSIPGDNSPLHF

J: TRBJ1-5
V: TRBV19
D: NA
length: 15
CDR3: CASSRVQLANQPQHF

J: TRBJ2-1
V: TRBV28
D: TRBD2
length: 15
CDR3: CATHSGSGSYNEQFF

J: TRBJ2-2
V: TRBV19
D: NA
length: 15
CDR3: CASTADGRLAGELFF

J: TRBJ2-5
V: TRBV19
D: NA
length: 15
CDR3: CASSMAAGGPETQYF

J: TRBJ1-1
V: TRBV30
D: TRBD1
length: 15
CDR3: CAWSANRGTLAEAFF

J: TRBJ1-2
V: TRBV7-8
D: NA
length: 15
CDR3: CASSLRLRGSYGYTF

J: TRBJ2-5
V: TRBV2
D: TRBD2
length: 14
CDR3: CASRASGDQETQYF

J: TRBJ2-1
V: TRBV5-1
D: TRBD2
length: 15
CDR3: CASSTGGGNYNEQFF

J: TRBJ2-1
V: TRBV6-2/TRBV6-3
D: NA
length: 16
CDR3: CASGFKQGRSYNEQFF

J: TRBJ2-7
V: TRBV18
D: NA
length: 13
CDR3: CASSPIQSYEQYF

J: TRBJ1-4
V: TRBV6-2/TRBV6-3
D: TRBD1
length: 21
CDR3: CASSYPRRTGTGDPGWEKLFF

J: TRBJ1-2
V: TRBV3-1/TRBV3-2
D: NA
length: 12
CDR3: CASSQEFRVCTF

J: TRBJ1-5
V: TRBV24-1
D: NA
length: 13
CDR3: CATSDLGAQPQHF

J: TRBJ1-5
V: TRBV4-2
D: NA
length: 14
CDR3: CASSQVYSNQPQHF

J: TRBJ2-1
V: TRBV29-1
D: NA
length: 15
CDR3: CSVERRERGLNEQFF

J: TRBJ1-2
V: TRBV5-1
D: NA
length: 13
CDR3: CASSLEGVEGYTF

J: TRBJ1-1
V: TRBV28
D: NA
length: 16
CDR3: CASSLFGEPMNTEAFF

J: TRBJ2-1
V: TRBV24-1
D: NA
length: 16
CDR3: CATSDLRRAGNNEQFF

J: TRBJ1-1
V: TRBV5-5
D: NA
length: 15
CDR3: CASSLFSGRVAEAFF

J: TRBJ1-6
V: TRBV5-1
D: NA
length: 16
CDR3: CASSLVGRGIGSPLHF

J: TRBJ1-2
V: TRBV19
D: NA
length: 13
CDR3: CASSINREGGYTF

J: TRBJ2-3
V: TRBV19
D: NA
length: 15
CDR3: CASSTRQTFTDTQYF

J: TRBJ1-2
V: TRBV18
D: NA
length: 14
CDR3: CASSSKGAAAGYTF